The rows below give T cell receptor beta chains drawn from one sample of a study of T-cell reconstitution after alpha-beta-depleted transplantation in children. MiXCR, applied by TCRdb to the PCR reads, yields one record per CDR3 protein. The sample carries about 110,000 distinct CDR3 sequences, around 10% recorded once. The material sequenced was PBMCs, taken before TCRalphabeta/CD19-depleted stem cell transplant. The origin of the receptors is a boy aged 2 to 10 with acute lymphoblastic leukemia, due to receive a stem cell transplant. Each CDR3 is given with its conserved first and last residue. The D gene is left open where the match is weak. For some rows the clone size is stated as once, few or many, or as a class when expanded; others skip it.

d_call	clone_size	v_call	j_call	cdr3_aa	cdr3_nt
.	many	TRBV12-3/TRBV12-4	TRBJ2-2	CASRGGMGRELFF	TGTGCCAGCAGGGGCGGAATGGGCCGGGAGCTGTTTTTT
.	few	TRBV5-1	TRBJ1-1	CASSRTGARGKNTEAFF	TGCGCCAGCAGCAGGACCGGGGCGAGGGGGAAGAACACTGAAGCTTTCTTT
.	.	TRBV12-3/TRBV12-4	TRBJ1-3	CAFSFNGFMRQSGNTIYF	TGTGCCTTCAGTTTTAACGGGTTCATGCGTCAGTCTGGAAACACCATATATTTT
TRBD2	few	TRBV5-1	TRBJ2-3	CASSSSGSVSTDTQYF	TGCGCCAGCAGCTCTAGCGGGAGCGTAAGCACAGATACGCAGTATTTT
.	.	TRBV24-1	TRBJ2-7	CATSDPGLGGAYEQYF	TGTGCCACCAGTGATCCGGGACTGGGGGGAGCCTACGAGCAGTACTTC
.	.	TRBV25-1	TRBJ2-7	CASSVPGATEQYF	TGTGCCAGCAGTGTCCCAGGGGCTACCGAGCAGTACTTC
TRBD2	few	TRBV20-1	TRBJ2-3	CSARDGLAAYSDTQYF	TGCAGTGCTAGAGACGGACTAGCGGCATATTCGGATACGCAGTATTTT
.	.	TRBV29-1	TRBJ2-3	CSVVLGSTDTQYF	TGCAGCGTTGTCCTGGGTAGCACAGATACGCAGTATTTT
TRBD2	.	TRBV4-1	TRBJ2-1	CASSPSTSGRFDEQFF	TGCGCCAGCAGCCCGTCCACTAGCGGGAGGTTTGATGAGCAGTTCTTC
.	.	TRBV5-6	TRBJ2-2	CASSLGPRNTGELFF	TGTGCCAGCAGCTTGGGACCAAGGAACACCGGGGAGCTGTTTTTT
TRBD2	.	TRBV6-1	TRBJ2-7	CASSLFSGGTYEQYF	TGTGCCAGCAGTCTTTTTAGCGGGGGAACCTACGAGCAGTACTTC
TRBD2	.	TRBV5-6	TRBJ2-1	CASSLQRGRAHVEQFF	TGTGCCAGCAGCTTGCAACGCGGGAGGGCCCATGTTGAGCAGTTCTTC
.	few	TRBV2	TRBJ2-7	CASSPNWGLNSYEQYF	TGTGCCAGCAGTCCTAATTGGGGGCTCAACTCCTACGAGCAGTACTTC
.	few	TRBV28	TRBJ1-6	CASSRQGGGPESPLHF	TGTGCCAGCAGCCGTCAAGGGGGGGGACCTGAGTCACCCCTCCACTTT
.	few	TRBV4-2	TRBJ2-5	CASSQGVAETQYF	TGTGCCAGCAGCCAAGGTGTAGCAGAGACCCAGTACTTC
.	.	TRBV18	TRBJ2-2	CASSPFGTSNTGELFF	TGTGCCAGCTCACCTTTCGGGACCTCGAACACCGGGGAGCTGTTTTTT
TRBD2	many	TRBV5-1	TRBJ2-1	CASSGGLAGFNEQFF	TGCGCCAGCAGCGGGGGACTAGCGGGATTCAATGAGCAGTTCTTC
TRBD1	.	TRBV2	TRBJ2-1	CASSKKGQGLYNEQFF	TGTGCCAGCAGTAAGAAGGGACAGGGTCTCTACAATGAGCAGTTCTTC
.	few	TRBV12-3/TRBV12-4	TRBJ2-7	CASSLGGQGLGEQYF	TGTGCCAGCAGTTTAGGGGGGCAGGGGCTTGGGGAGCAGTACTTC
.	.	TRBV6-6	TRBJ1-1	CASRTANTEAFF	TGTGCCAGCAGGACAGCGAACACTGAAGCTTTCTTT
.	many	TRBV7-8	TRBJ2-5	CASSTAGKPQETQYF	TGTGCCAGCAGCACGGCCGGTAAACCCCAAGAGACCCAGTACTTC
.	few	TRBV5-1	TRBJ2-1	CASSLAGDQTSEQFF	TGCGCCAGCAGCTTGGCCGGAGATCAGACAAGTGAGCAGTTCTTC
.	many	TRBV12-5	TRBJ2-2	CASEVGSAGELFF	TGTGCTAGTGAGGTCGGCAGCGCCGGGGAGCTGTTTTTT
.	few	TRBV20-1	TRBJ1-6	CSASMGGVGSPLHF	TGCAGTGCTAGTATGGGGGGAGTCGGTTCACCCCTCCACTTT
.	many	TRBV6-1	TRBJ2-3	CASTKRAGGDTQYF	TGTGCCAGCACGAAGCGAGCCGGAGGGGATACGCAGTATTTT
.	few	TRBV14	TRBJ1-4	CASSLGPGEKLFF	TGTGCCAGCAGCCTCGGACCTGGGGAAAAACTGTTTTTT
.	.	TRBV6-2/TRBV6-3	TRBJ2-1	CASELNSYNEQFF	TGTGCCAGCGAACTGAACTCCTACAATGAGCAGTTCTTC
TRBD1	.	TRBV18	TRBJ1-5	CASSPPSGGENQPQHF	TGTGCCAGCTCACCACCCTCAGGGGGTGAGAATCAGCCCCAGCATTTT
TRBD2	many	TRBV5-1	TRBJ2-1	CASSSILAGGPRLEQFF	TGCGCCAGCAGCTCGATCCTAGCGGGAGGGCCAAGGCTAGAGCAGTTCTTC
.	few	TRBV2	TRBJ1-2	CARGADRSGYTF	TGTGCCAGGGGGGCCGACCGATCGGGCTACACCTTC
TRBD1	few	TRBV7-8	TRBJ2-3	CASRGQGSDTQYF	TGTGCCAGCAGGGGACAGGGCTCAGATACGCAGTATTTT
.	.	TRBV11-1	TRBJ2-1	CASSSGRGGKVGSSYNEQFF	TGTGCCAGCAGCTCAGGGAGGGGGGGCAAGGTCGGGAGCTCCTACAATGAGCAGTTCTTC
.	.	TRBV5-1	TRBJ2-3	CASSLDERTDTQYF	TGCGCCAGCAGCTTGGATGAGCGGACAGATACGCAGTATTTT
.	.	TRBV7-2	TRBJ2-3	CASSLDRETSTDTQYF	TGTGCCAGCAGCTTAGACCGGGAAACTAGCACAGATACGCAGTATTTT
.	many	TRBV20-1	TRBJ1-5	CSARELGSYSNQPQHF	TGCAGTGCTAGAGAGTTGGGTTCTTATAGCAATCAGCCCCAGCATTTT
TRBD2	.	TRBV6-5	TRBJ2-2	CASSSGGRGTGELFF	TGTGCCAGCAGTTCCGGAGGGAGGGGCACCGGGGAGCTGTTTTTT
TRBD1	many	TRBV12-3/TRBV12-4	TRBJ1-1	CASSLNTGVGTEAFF	TGTGCCAGCAGTCTTAATACAGGGGTGGGAACTGAAGCTTTCTTT